This T cell receptor beta chain comes out of a study of vaccination effects on CD4 cells after COVID-19. About the study: Post-vaccine samples followed the second dose by a median of 72 days.

Antigen-specific CD4+ T cell clonotypes were called by their expansion after viral peptide-pool culture in ViraFEST. Once cultured for roughly 10 days, the cells underwent separation to obtain CD4+ T cells. Either the BNT162b2 or mRNA-1273 vaccine was given to participants in two doses. Germline trimming cut 6 bases from V and 1 base from J; bases unmatched to any gene: 5. Germline loops: CDR1 SGHTA, CDR2 FQGNSA. The CDR3 contains 15 residues. Profiled with immunoSEQ multiplex PCR; TCRdb holds only in-frame clones, not every one. Of approximately 30,000 clones in the sample, around 82% were seen once. On this clone itself: Antigen: not known.

This sequence was found in a human donor who received a COVID-19 vaccine. Some clones in this sample may be carry-over from other donors' samples. J is TRBJ2-1 and V is TRBV7-2; 8 bases are a match to TRBD1. This specimen was CD4+ T cells from PBMCs cultured with HCoV-NL63 spike peptides, taken after COVID-19 vaccination. The CDR3 protein is CASSLRQGSYNEQFF. The CDR3, as DNA: TGTGCCAGCAGTTTAAGACAGGGGTCCTACAATGAGCAGTTCTTC.